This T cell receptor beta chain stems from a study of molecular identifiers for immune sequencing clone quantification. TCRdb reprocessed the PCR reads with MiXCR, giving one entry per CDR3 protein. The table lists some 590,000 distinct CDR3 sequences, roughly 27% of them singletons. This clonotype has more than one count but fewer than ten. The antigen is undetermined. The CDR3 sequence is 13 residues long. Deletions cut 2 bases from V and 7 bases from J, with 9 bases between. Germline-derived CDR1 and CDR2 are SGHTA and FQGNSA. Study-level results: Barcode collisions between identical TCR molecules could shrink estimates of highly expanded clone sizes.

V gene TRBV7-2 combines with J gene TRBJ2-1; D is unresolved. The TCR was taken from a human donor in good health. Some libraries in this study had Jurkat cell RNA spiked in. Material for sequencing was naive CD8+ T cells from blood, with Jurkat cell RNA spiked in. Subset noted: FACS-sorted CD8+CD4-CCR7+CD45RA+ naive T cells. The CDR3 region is CASSLNSGNEQFF. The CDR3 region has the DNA TGTGCCAGCAGCTTAAACAGTGGAAATGAGCAGTTCTTC.